This TCR beta chain emerged from a study of blood T cell repertoires in COVID-19. This table comes from immunoSEQ multiplex PCR, and its TCRdb copy is limited to in-frame clones, with some not included. The table includes hundreds of thousands of clones, approximately 80% detected once. The V end lost 2 bases, the J end lost 0 bases, and 13 bases lay between the germline ends. The CDR3 totals 16 residues. Germline CDR1 reads KGHSH; CDR2 reads LQKENI. Sequenced sample: peripheral blood. The receptor was derived from a woman of 80 years or more with COVID-19, enrolled during active disease. The chain couples TRBV18 to TRBJ1-1; D remains unclear. Here the CDR3 reads CASSPIRVSVNTEAFF. CDR3 DNA sequence: TGTGCCAGCTCACCAATTCGTGTCAGCGTGAACACTGAAGCTTTCTTT. Full variable domain (missing parts from reference TRBV18 and TRBJ1-1): NAGVMQNPRHLVRRRGQEARLRCSPMKGHSHVYWYRQLPEEGLKFMVYLQKENIIDESGMPKERFSAEFPKEGPSILRIQQVVRGDSAAYFCASSPIRVSVNTEAFFGQGTRLTVV.